These T cell receptor beta chains were read from a single sample in a study of shared clonotypes between healthy human individuals. This table comes from immunoSEQ multiplex PCR, and its TCRdb copy is limited to in-frame clones, with some not included. This sample has millions of clones; over 85% occur once, and the top ten carry 0.13%. The sample taken for sequencing was naive CD4+ T cells sorted from blood. The receptors were gathered from a man aged 18 to 30 in good health. Both conserved end residues are part of each CDR3. Each record gives: D gene, V gene, J gene, clone size, CDR3 protein, CDR3 DNA. D genes are given only for firm matches. Some rows mark clone size as missing; the rest say once, few, many or name a class of expanded clone.

D: NA
V: TRBV4-1
J: TRBJ1-4
size: NA
CDR3: CASSMEGTGRGEKLFF
DNA: TGCGCCAGCAGCATGGAGGGTACAGGGCGGGGAGAAAAACTGTTTTTT

D: TRBD2
V: TRBV4-1
J: TRBJ2-3
size: NA
CDR3: CASSQGWRGGGTDTQYF
DNA: TGCGCCAGCAGCCAAGGGTGGCGGGGGGGCGGCACAGATACGCAGTATTTT

D: TRBD2
V: TRBV5-1
J: TRBJ2-7
size: NA
CDR3: CASSLGLAGVYEQYF
DNA: TGCGCCAGCAGCTTGGGCCTAGCGGGAGTCTACGAGCAGTACTTC

D: NA
V: TRBV10-3
J: TRBJ2-3
size: NA
CDR3: CATLVGGTDTQYF
DNA: TGTGCCACCCTAGTAGGGGGCACAGATACGCAGTATTTT

D: NA
V: TRBV5-1
J: TRBJ2-5
size: NA
CDR3: CASSLVGGSYQETQYF
DNA: TGCGCCAGCAGCTTGGTGGGGGGCTCGTACCAAGAGACCCAGTACTTC

D: NA
V: TRBV7-9
J: TRBJ2-7
size: NA
CDR3: CASSPSDWDLSHEQYF
DNA: TGTGCCAGCAGCCCATCCGATTGGGACCTCAGCCACGAGCAGTACTTC

D: NA
V: TRBV10-3
J: TRBJ2-3
size: NA
CDR3: CASAGTDTQYF
DNA: TGTGCCAGCGCCGGGACAGATACGCAGTATTTT

D: TRBD1
V: TRBV2
J: TRBJ1-5
size: NA
CDR3: CASSAGQFSNQPQHF
DNA: TGTGCCAGCAGTGCGGGACAGTTTAGCAATCAGCCCCAGCATTTT

D: TRBD1
V: TRBV5-1
J: TRBJ1-1
size: NA
CDR3: CASSWGTGAAEAFF
DNA: TGCGCCAGCAGCTGGGGGACAGGGGCGGCTGAAGCTTTCTTT

D: NA
V: TRBV10-1
J: TRBJ2-7
size: NA
CDR3: CASSESHSGPYEQYF
DNA: TGCGCCAGCAGTGAGTCTCATAGCGGCCCCTACGAGCAGTACTTC

D: TRBD1
V: TRBV5-1
J: TRBJ1-6
size: NA
CDR3: CASSLTGEGPTSPLHF
DNA: TGCGCCAGCAGCTTGACAGGGGAAGGGCCGACTTCACCCCTCCACTTT

D: TRBD2
V: TRBV19
J: TRBJ2-1
size: NA
CDR3: CASSPGLAAYNEQFF
DNA: TGTGCCAGTAGTCCGGGACTAGCGGCCTACAATGAGCAGTTCTTC

D: NA
V: TRBV19
J: TRBJ2-2
size: NA
CDR3: CASSENTGELFF
DNA: TGTGCCAGTTCAGAGAACACCGGGGAGCTGTTTTTT

D: NA
V: TRBV5-1
J: TRBJ2-5
size: NA
CDR3: CASSFGGETQYF
DNA: TGCGCCAGCAGCTTTGGTGGAGAGACCCAGTACTTC

D: TRBD1
V: TRBV29-1
J: TRBJ2-5
size: once
CDR3: CSVEGEPGQAKETQYF
DNA: TGCAGCGTTGAGGGGGAACCGGGACAGGCGAAAGAGACCCAGTACTTC

D: NA
V: TRBV7-2
J: TRBJ1-2
size: NA
CDR3: CASSPNRQFNSGYTF
DNA: TGTGCCAGCAGCCCCAATCGACAGTTCAACAGTGGCTACACCTTC

D: NA
V: TRBV6-1
J: TRBJ1-5
size: NA
CDR3: CASSVVGLNQPQHF
DNA: TGTGCCAGCAGTGTGGTGGGCCTGAATCAGCCCCAGCATTTT

D: NA
V: TRBV4-2
J: TRBJ1-5
size: NA
CDR3: CASSQYSSGVNQPQHF
DNA: TGTGCCAGCAGCCAGTACTCCTCAGGAGTTAATCAGCCCCAGCATTTT

D: NA
V: TRBV7-9
J: TRBJ1-4
size: NA
CDR3: CASSFNLGNEKLFF
DNA: TGTGCCAGCAGCTTTAACCTGGGAAATGAAAAACTGTTTTTT

D: TRBD1
V: TRBV18
J: TRBJ2-1
size: NA
CDR3: CASSGQTGRFVNEQFF
DNA: TGTGCCAGCTCAGGCCAGACAGGGCGATTTGTCAATGAGCAGTTCTTC

D: TRBD1
V: TRBV19
J: TRBJ2-1
size: NA
CDR3: CASSIGQGAYNEQFF
DNA: TGTGCCAGTAGTATCGGACAGGGAGCCTACAATGAGCAGTTCTTC

D: TRBD1
V: TRBV6-6
J: TRBJ1-1
size: NA
CDR3: CASSYSTGTEAFF
DNA: TGTGCCAGCAGTTACTCGACAGGGACTGAAGCTTTCTTT

D: TRBD2
V: TRBV2
J: TRBJ2-1
size: NA
CDR3: CASNTGTSGPNEQFF
DNA: TGTGCCAGCAATACCGGGACTAGCGGACCCAATGAGCAGTTCTTC

D: TRBD2
V: TRBV5-1
J: TRBJ2-3
size: NA
CDR3: CASSPPSGGADTQYF
DNA: TGCGCCAGCAGCCCCCCAAGCGGGGGAGCAGATACGCAGTATTTT

D: NA
V: TRBV2
J: TRBJ2-3
size: once
CDR3: CASRRDLTDTQYF
DNA: TGTGCCAGCAGACGAGATCTCACAGATACGCAGTATTTT

D: NA
V: TRBV4-1
J: TRBJ2-3
size: NA
CDR3: CASSQEQAFTDTQYF
DNA: TGCGCCAGCAGCCAAGAACAGGCCTTCACAGATACGCAGTATTTT

D: NA
V: TRBV11-2
J: TRBJ1-2
size: once
CDR3: CASSLGAKRGEDGYTF
DNA: TGTGCCAGCAGCTTAGGGGCGAAGCGGGGCGAGGATGGCTACACCTTC

D: NA
V: TRBV28
J: TRBJ1-6
size: NA
CDR3: CASSLSGGANSPLHF
DNA: TGTGCCAGCAGTTTGTCCGGAGGGGCAAATTCACCCCTCCACTTT

D: TRBD1
V: TRBV27
J: TRBJ1-1
size: NA
CDR3: CASSSGTVVGTEAFF
DNA: TGTGCCAGCAGTTCCGGGACAGTCGTGGGCACTGAAGCTTTCTTT